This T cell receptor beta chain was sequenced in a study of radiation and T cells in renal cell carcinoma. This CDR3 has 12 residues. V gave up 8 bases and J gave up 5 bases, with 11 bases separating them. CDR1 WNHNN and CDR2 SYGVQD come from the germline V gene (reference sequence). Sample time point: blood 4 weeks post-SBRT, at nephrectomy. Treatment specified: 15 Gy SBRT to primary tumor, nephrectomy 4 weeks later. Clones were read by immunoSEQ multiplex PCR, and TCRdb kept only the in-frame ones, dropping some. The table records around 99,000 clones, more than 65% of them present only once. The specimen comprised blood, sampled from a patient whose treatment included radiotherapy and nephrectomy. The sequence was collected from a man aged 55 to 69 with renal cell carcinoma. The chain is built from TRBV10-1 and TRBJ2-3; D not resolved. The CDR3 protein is CASYSDGDTQYF. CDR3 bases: TGCGCCAGCTATTCGGACGGAGATACGCAGTATTTT.